These T cell receptor beta chains were read from a single sample in a study of spatial heterogeneity in lung cancer. MiXCR, applied by TCRdb to the 5' RACE reads, yields one record per CDR3 protein. Here the sample spans about 14,000 distinct CDR3 sequences, approximately 4.8% being singletons. The input for sequencing was lung tumor tissue, taken at surgery. These receptor sequences come from a female donor with early-stage non-small cell lung cancer. Both conserved end residues are part of each CDR3. Fields, in order: V gene, CDR3 length, clone size, D gene, J gene, CDR3 DNA, CDR3 protein. A D gene is named only where the DNA matches it firmly. The size entry is marked missing in some rows and otherwise reads once, few, many or a size class.

>TRBV7-6|17|many|NA|TRBJ2-1
TGTGCCAGCAGTCATACCACCCGTCGGGGGTCCGGGAATGAGCAGTTCTTC
CASSHTTRRGSGNEQFF
>TRBV27|15|many|NA|TRBJ1-1
TGTGCCAGCAGCCAGGCCGGGGGACGTAGAACTGAAGCTTTCTTT
CASSQAGGRRTEAFF
>TRBV28|15|many|NA|TRBJ2-2
TGTGCCAGCAGTTTAGAGAGGGCCATACCCGGGGAGCTGTTTTTT
CASSLERAIPGELFF
>TRBV20-1|14|many|TRBD1|TRBJ2-2
TGCAGTGCTCTCGACAGGGTTAGGACCGGGGAGCTGTTTTTT
CSALDRVRTGELFF
>TRBV10-3|15|many|TRBD1|TRBJ2-7
TGTGCCATCAGTGAGCCCGGGACAGGGTACTACGAGCAGTACTTC
CAISEPGTGYYEQYF
>TRBV5-5|15|medium-sized|TRBD2|TRBJ2-7
TGTGCCAGCAGCTTCCGACTAGCGGGGGGCTACGAGCAGTACTTC
CASSFRLAGGYEQYF
>TRBV6-2/TRBV6-3|14|many|NA|TRBJ1-5
TGTGCCAGCACTATCCGGGACTACAATCAGCCCCAGCATTTT
CASTIRDYNQPQHF
>TRBV30|13|NA|NA|TRBJ2-7
TGTGCCTGGAATGCATGGGGACGGGACGAGCAGTACTTC
CAWNAWGRDEQYF
>TRBV7-3|15|medium-sized|TRBD2|TRBJ2-2
TGTGCCAGCAGCTCCGGACTAGGCGACACCGGGGAGCTGTTTTTT
CASSSGLGDTGELFF
>TRBV19|14|medium-sized|NA|TRBJ2-2
TGTGCCAGTAGTATAATGGCGGGGTCCGGGGAGCTGTTTTTT
CASSIMAGSGELFF
>TRBV7-9|16|medium-sized|NA|TRBJ2-1
TGTGCCAGCAGCTCAGGGGCTCCGCGGGCGGAGAATGAGCAGTTCTTC
CASSSGAPRAENEQFF
>TRBV28|18|many|TRBD2|TRBJ2-6
TGTGCCAGCAGTTTCGGAGCGGGGGGTTCCTCTGGGGCCAACGTCCTGACTTTC
CASSFGAGGSSGANVLTF
>TRBV5-1|19|many|TRBD2|TRBJ2-5
TGCGCCAGCAGCACCATCCCAGGACTAGCGGGGGGGCTTGTTGAGACCCAGTACTTC
CASSTIPGLAGGLVETQYF
>TRBV7-2|16|many|TRBD1|TRBJ2-1
TGTGCCAGCAGCCACGTCCAAGGACAGGGGTTTTTGTGGCAGTTCTTC
CASSHVQGQGFLWQFF
>TRBV2|13|many|NA|TRBJ2-1
TGTGCCAGCAGTGAAAACTACTACAATGAGCAGTTCTTC
CASSENYYNEQFF
>TRBV5-1|14|medium-sized|NA|TRBJ1-2
TGCGCCAGCAGCCCCACCCCGGACAACTATGGCTACACCTTC
CASSPTPDNYGYTF
>TRBV6-2/TRBV6-3|16|NA|NA|TRBJ2-1
TGTGCCAGCAATTCCCCCAGGGTTAAATCTCTTAATGAGCAGTTCTTC
CASNSPRVKSLNEQFF
>TRBV7-2|16|NA|NA|TRBJ1-6
TGTGCCAGCAGCCCTATGGCCCAGGGCGCTAATTCACCCCTCCACTTT
CASSPMAQGANSPLHF
>TRBV4-1|17|many|TRBD2|TRBJ2-3
TGCGCCAGCAGCCAACATTCCGGACTAGCTAGCACAGATACGCAGTATTTT
CASSQHSGLASTDTQYF
>TRBV5-4|12|large|NA|TRBJ2-5
TGTGCCAGCAGCTTGGGTTTCGAGACCCAGTACTTC
CASSLGFETQYF
>TRBV7-2|15|many|TRBD1|TRBJ2-7
TGTGCCAGCAGAATCGGGTCAGGGGGTGACCTCGAGCAGTACTTC
CASRIGSGGDLEQYF
>TRBV5-1|14|NA|TRBD1|TRBJ2-3
TGCGCCAGCAGCCGGGACAGGGTGGCAGATACGCAGTATTTT
CASSRDRVADTQYF
>TRBV24-1|13|many|NA|TRBJ1-2
TGTGCCACCAGTGTTGGAACAGGGTTTGGCTACACCTTC
CATSVGTGFGYTF
>TRBV29-1|15|medium-sized|NA|TRBJ2-7
TGCAGCGTTGAACGGGAGCAGGGTAGATCCTACGAGCAGTACTTC
CSVEREQGRSYEQYF
>TRBV6-6|15|many|NA|TRBJ1-5
TGTGCCAGCAACGACTTACAGAGCTTTAATCAGCCCCAGCATTTT
CASNDLQSFNQPQHF
>TRBV20-1|14|few|TRBD2|TRBJ2-7
TGCAGCGCGGGGGCCGGGGGGGCCTTTTACGAGCAGTACTTC
CSAGAGGAFYEQYF
>TRBV27|9|many|NA|TRBJ1-1
TGTGCCAGCAGTTTAACCGCTTTCTTT
CASSLTAFF
>TRBV4-3|15|once|NA|TRBJ1-4
TGCGCCAGCAGCCAACGGTCCGGGTCCAACGAAAAACTGTTTTTT
CASSQRSGSNEKLFF
>TRBV6-5|17|many|NA|TRBJ1-1
TGTGCCAGCAGTTACTCATCTTCGGCAGGGGCGCTTACTGAAGCTTTCTTT
CASSYSSSAGALTEAFF
>TRBV6-1|15|many|NA|TRBJ1-2
TGTGCCACCCAACGAGGAGTGTCGACTAACTATGGCTACACCTTC
CATQRGVSTNYGYTF
>TRBV7-8|11|many|NA|TRBJ1-1
TGTGCCAGCAGCTCCGTCACTGAAGCTTTCTTT
CASSSVTEAFF
>TRBV7-9|16|NA|TRBD2|TRBJ2-2
TGTGCCAGCAGCTTAAAGCTAGCGGTGAACACCGGGGAGCTGTTTTTT
CASSLKLAVNTGELFF
>TRBV7-9|14|many|NA|TRBJ1-1
TGTGCCAGCACCCGACAGGCAGCGAACACTGAAGCTTTCTTT
CASTRQAANTEAFF
>TRBV29-1|13|medium-sized|NA|TRBJ2-2
TGCAGCGTTGAGAATTCAGCGGCCGGGGAGCTGTTTTTT
CSVENSAAGELFF
>TRBV29-1|13|many|NA|TRBJ2-2
TGCAGCGTTGCTAGGGGTCTGTCCGGGGAGCTGTTTTTT
CSVARGLSGELFF
>TRBV7-2|17|many|TRBD2|TRBJ2-3
TGTGCCAGCAGCTTAGATGTAGCGGGATGGGGCACAGATACGCAGTATTTT
CASSLDVAGWGTDTQYF